Each of the 15 T cell receptor beta chains below was sequenced from the same sample in a study of T-cell reconstitution after alpha-beta-depleted transplantation in children. A library of TCRbeta sequences, prepared with unique molecular identifiers, was generated. TCRdb recomputed calls from the PCR reads with MiXCR, one row per CDR3 protein. The table shows over 100,000 distinct CDR3 sequences, with 9% to 12% occurring only once. The sample consisted of PBMCs, taken before TCRalphabeta/CD19-depleted stem cell transplant. The receptors come from a boy under 10 years old with acute lymphoblastic leukemia, due to receive a stem cell transplant.

The sample holds a few counts of this clonotype. The chain has TRBV25-1 and TRBJ1-4, with D perhaps TRBD1 (6 bases). The CDR3 is 14 amino acids. Trimming stripped 1 base from V and 5 bases from J, with 8 bases between. Germline lookup yields CDR1 MGHDK and CDR2 SYGVNS. CDR3 amino acids: CASSEWTENEKLFF. CDR3 DNA sequence: TGTGCCAGCAGTGAATGGACAGAAAATGAAAAACTGTTTTTT.

This clonotype was recorded at least ten times. The chain couples TRBV5-1 to TRBJ1-4; D gene unclear. Germline values: CDR1 SGHRS, CDR2 YFSETQ. The CDR3 is 15 residues long. V gave up 0 bases and J gave up 0 bases, with 6 bases separating them. Written as DNA, the CDR3 is TGCGCCAGCAGCTTGGGGGCCGCAACTAATGAAAAACTGTTTTTT. Its translation is CASSLGAATNEKLFF.

Many counts were recorded for this clonotype. The chain uses TRBV29-1 and TRBJ2-1; D is perhaps TRBD1 (8 bases). V was cut by 6 bases and J by 4 bases, with 28 bases left in between. The CDR3 loop spans 18 amino acids. Germline lookup yields CDR1 SQVTM and CDR2 ANQGSEA. CDR3 coding DNA: TGCAGCGTATCGCCCGCACTAGCGTCAGGGGGCCTATACAATGAGCAGTTCTTC. Translated: CSVSPALASGGLYNEQFF.

This clonotype was seen only a few times. This chain connects TRBV6-1 to TRBJ1-2, with TRBD1 matching over 7 bases. The ends lost 4 bases at V and 2 bases at J; junction bases unmatched: 4. The CDR3 covers 14 residues. The germline CDR1 and CDR2 sequences are MNHNS and SASEGT. CDR3 nucleotides: TGTGCCAGCAGTGGCAGGGGGAAAAACTATGGCTACACCTTC. Translating gives CASSGRGKNYGYTF.

There are many counts of this clonotype. The chain combines TRBV7-2 with TRBJ2-1; D is possibly TRBD1 (6 bases). CDR3 length: 15 residues. CDR1 and CDR2 from the germline V gene are SGHTA and FQGNSA. The V end lost 5 bases, the J end lost 10 bases, and 21 bases lay between the germline ends. In DNA, the CDR3 is TGTGCCAGCAGCCCGGGCAGGGGACCCCCCGTGGAGCAGTTCTTC. Amino acids: CASSPGRGPPVEQFF. The variable domain in full, completed from reference TRBV7-2 and TRBJ2-1, reads GAGVSQSPSNKVTEKGKDVELRCDPISGHTALYWYRQSLGQGLEFLIYFQGNSAPDKSGLPSDRFSAERTGGSVSTLTIQRTQQEDSAVYLCASSPGRGPPVEQFFGPGTRLTVL.

Ten or more counts support this clonotype. The V call is TRBV6-2 or TRBV6-3, the J call TRBJ2-2, with 9 bases that match TRBD1. CDR1 and CDR2 from the germline V gene are MNHEY and SVGEGT. The ends lost 2 bases at V and 6 bases at J; junction bases unmatched: 1. CDR3 length equals 14 residues. The CDR3 DNA reads TGTGCCAGCAGTTACAGACAGGGGGCCGGGGAGCTGTTTTTT. Protein: CASSYRQGAGELFF.

This clonotype was picked up many times. J is TRBJ2-5 and V is TRBV12-3 or TRBV12-4, with a possible D match to TRBD1 (6 bases). The CDR3 length is 14 residues. Trimming left V 5 bases short and J 5 bases short, with 15 bases between. Here the CDR3 reads CASSNRVTAETQYF. CDR3 in DNA: TGTGCCAGCAGTAACAGGGTTACGGCGGAGACCCAGTACTTC.

This clonotype came up a few times. The chain is built from TRBV2 and TRBJ2-1; 9 bases map to TRBD1. Trimming took 6 bases from V and 6 from J; bases not matched to a gene: 9. CDR1 and CDR2 from the germline V gene are SNHLY and FYNNEI. CDR3 length equals 15 residues. The CDR3: CASRAGTGNGNEQFF. The CDR3 DNA sequence: TGTGCCAGCAGGGCCGGGACAGGGAACGGCAATGAGCAGTTCTTC.

A few counts support this clonotype. This chain links TRBV20-1 with TRBJ1-5; possibly TRBD1 for D (5 bases). The CDR3 totals 15 residues. The V and J ends lost 2 bases and 2 bases respectively, with 13 bases between them. Germline loops: CDR1 DFQATT, CDR2 SNEGSKA (reference sequence). The CDR3 DNA sequence: TGCAGTGCTAGATACGGGGCACCGGGCAATCAGCCCCAGCATTTT. It is translated as CSARYGAPGNQPQHF.

In this sample, this clonotype turned up many times. This chain joins TRBV5-6 and TRBJ2-3; D possibly corresponds to TRBD2 (6 bases). This CDR3 comprises 16 residues. Germline-derived CDR1 and CDR2 are SGHDT and YYEEEE. V lost 1 base and J lost 0, with 12 bases in between. CDR3 DNA: TGTGCCAGCAGCTTGTCCGTGCGGGATAGCACAGATACGCAGTATTTT. Translating it yields CASSLSVRDSTDTQYF.

This clonotype was picked up many times. The chain combines TRBV5-1 with TRBJ2-7; 13 positions agree with TRBD2. The CDR3 runs to 17 residues. From germline, CDR1 is SGHRS and CDR2 YFSETQ. The trim removed 2 bases at V and 4 bases at J, leaving 9 bases unmatched. The CDR3 DNA reads as TGCGCCAGCAGCTTTGGAGGACTAGCGGGAGAAACGTACGAGCAGTACTTC. Amino acid sequence: CASSFGGLAGETYEQYF.

This clonotype was observed many times. The chain employs TRBV5-1 and TRBJ1-1; D unresolved. CDR1 and CDR2 (germline): SGHRS, YFSETQ. Trimming took off 0 bases at V and 2 bases at J, with 8 bases between the two ends. The CDR3 loop spans 14 amino acids. CDR3 protein: CASSLDLVNTEAFF. CDR3 coding DNA: TGCGCCAGCAGCTTGGATCTAGTAAACACTGAAGCTTTCTTT.

This clonotype appeared a few times. The chain links TRBV7-9 to TRBJ1-1; possibly TRBD1 for D (6 bases). Germline values: CDR1 SEHNR, CDR2 FQNEAQ (reference sequence). V was shortened by 6 bases and J by 3 bases, with 14 bases between the two germline ends. The CDR3 is made up of 14 amino acids. The CDR3 bases are TGTGCCAGCAGTTCGGGGGCAGGGTACACTGAAGCTTTCTTT. Its translation is CASSSGAGYTEAFF.

This clonotype was observed a few times. The V call is TRBV4-1, the J call TRBJ1-5, with a tentative D call TRBD1 (5 bases). Trimming took off 4 bases at V and 2 bases at J, with 15 bases between the two ends. Germline V gene sequence: CDR1 MGHRA, CDR2 YSYEKL. The CDR3 is 16 residues long. The CDR3 loop reads CASSPTPGQGNQPQHF. For the CDR3, the DNA is TGCGCCAGCAGCCCCACCCCGGGGCAGGGCAATCAGCCCCAGCATTTT.

This chain connects TRBV7-9 to TRBJ2-1, with TRBD2 matching 10 bases. The V gene end was trimmed by 5 bases and the J gene end by 6 bases; junction bases not matched to a gene: 10. Germline lookup yields CDR1 SEHNR and CDR2 FQNEAQ (reference sequence). This CDR3 is 16 amino acids long. CDR3 loop: CASSPKREGPFNEQFF. The DNA of the CDR3 is TGTGCCAGCAGCCCCAAGCGGGAGGGCCCTTTCAATGAGCAGTTCTTC.